Sequencing of this T cell receptor beta chain was carried out in a study of identical twins. The germline gives CDR1 SGHRS, CDR2 YFSETQ. The V and J ends lost 0 bases and 2 bases, in that order; junction bases with no gene match: 4. The CDR3 totals 16 residues. This clonotype was found a few times. Its antigen is unknown. TCRdb reprocessed the 5' RACE reads via MiXCR and lists one record per CDR3 protein. The repertoire holds some 1,600,000 distinct CDR3 sequences, with about 31% as singletons. Study-wide points: Model-predicted out-of-frame TCR alpha sharing fell below observed values in monozygotic twins. There were fewer insertions in abundant cord blood beta clonotypes, but memory repertoires showed no such pattern. Cross-sectional statistics underpinned the conclusions; the same donors were not followed.

The sequence came from a newborn girl in good health. V is TRBV5-1 and J is TRBJ2-7; TRBD2 matches 11 bases. The sample comprised cord blood. CDR3 DNA: TGCGCCAGCAGCTTGGGTGTGACTAGCGGGACCTACGAGCAGTACTTC. It specifies CASSLGVTSGTYEQYF.